This T cell receptor (beta chain) was observed in a study of CD8 T cells in ankylosing spondylitis. The study, taken as a whole, reports: Disease-linked clones were reportedly significantly enriched in matched ankylosing spondylitis synovial fluid. Disease-associated clonotypes exhibited CD8+ identity and were relatively infrequent in peripheral blood. Ankylosing spondylitis blood seemed to carry a telltale TCR beta motif made of several highly homologous variants. Prior work had noted some motif variants in reactive arthritis blood and synovial fluid.

TCRdb re-derived calls from the 5' RACE reads in MiXCR, one entry per CDR3 protein. Here the sample spans 200,000 to 250,000 distinct CDR3 sequences, around a tenth being singletons. Trimming cost V 0 bases and J 8 bases, with 16 bases left between them. Germline V lookup: CDR1 DFQATT, CDR2 SNEGSKA (reference sequence). The length of the CDR3 is 15 residues. This clonotype was recorded at least ten times. Its target is not known. The specimen sequenced was blood, either unsorted or a sorted T cell fraction (not recorded which). The TCR sequence derives from a male donor with ankylosing spondylitis or in good health (not recorded which). The chain employs TRBV20-1 and TRBJ1-4; TRBD1 is a possible D gene (6 bases). This CDR3 reads CSARDWNRVDEKLFF. In DNA form, the CDR3 reads TGCAGTGCTAGAGATTGGAACAGGGTGGACGAAAAACTGTTTTTT.